Listed here are 17 T cell receptor beta chains from one sample, sequenced in a study of blood T cells in healthy people across ages. Through a sample-barcoded 5' primer and a J-beta primer mix, a second PCR was run for roughly 7 to 12 cycles. MiXCR, run by TCRdb on the 5' RACE reads, gives a single entry per CDR3 protein. Of hundreds of thousands of distinct CDR3 sequences listed, 55% to 70% are singletons. Sequencing was performed on blood. The receptors were sampled from a man between 25 and 39 years old in good health.

V usage is TRBV3-1 and J usage is TRBJ2-1; 10 nucleotides agree with TRBD2. The CDR3 sequence is 14 residues long. Germline CDR1 and CDR2: LGHDT and YNNKEL (reference sequence). V shed 7 bases, J shed 6 bases, and the junction held 6 bases outside the gene matches. The CDR3 loop reads CASKPGLASNEQFF. The CDR3 coding sequence is TGTGCCAGCAAGCCGGGACTAGCGAGCAATGAGCAGTTCTTC.

The genes are TRBV7-9 and TRBJ1-2; 10 bases are shared with TRBD1. J lost 7 bases, V lost 1 base, and 6 bases had no gene match. The CDR3 consists of 15 residues. Germline V gene sequence: CDR1 SEHNR, CDR2 FQNEAQ (reference sequence). The DNA for the CDR3 is TGTGCCAGCAGCTTAGGGGGACAGGGGATCGGTGGCTACACCTTC. It specifies CASSLGGQGIGGYTF. Looking up the rest from reference TRBV7-9 and TRBJ1-2 gives the full variable domain: DTGVSQNPRHKITKRGQNVTFRCDPISEHNRLYWYRQTLGQGPEFLTYFQNEAQLEKSRLLSDRFSAERPKGSFSTLEIQRTEQGDSAMYLCASSLGGQGIGGYTFGSGTRLTVV.

Remarks on this clonotype: A much bigger clone sits one base away, suggesting this may be a read error. The genes are TRBV6-1 and TRBJ2-5; tentatively, D is TRBD1 or TRBD2 (5 bases each). There are 15 residues in the CDR3. Per germline, CDR1 MNHNS and CDR2 SASEGT. Trimming stripped 4 bases from V and 5 bases from J, with 17 bases between. DNA of the CDR3: TGTGCCAGCAGTGCCGCATGGGGGAGTGGGGAGACCCAGTACTTC. Translated, it gives CASSAAWGSGETQYF.

This chain links TRBV28 with TRBJ2-1; D possibly corresponds to TRBD2 (5 bases). V shed 6 bases and J shed 5 bases, with 17 bases lying between them. Germline CDR1 reads MDHEN; CDR2 reads SYDVKM. This CDR3 region has 15 residues. The CDR3 bases are TGTGCCAGCAGCCTTCGGAGGTGGATTAACAATGAGCAGTTCTTC. This encodes CASSLRRWINNEQFF.

This clonotype was counted a few times. The chain is built from TRBV5-1 and TRBJ2-1; weak D call: TRBD1 (5 bases). Per the germline V gene, CDR1 is SGHRS and CDR2 is YFSETQ. Deletions cut 5 bases from V and 6 bases from J, with 15 bases between. The CDR3 loop spans 14 amino acids. CDR3: CASSLVRGINEQFF. CDR3 bases: TGCGCCAGCAGTCTAGTTAGGGGCATCAATGAGCAGTTCTTC.

The chain joins TRBV19 to TRBJ2-5; 11 bases fit TRBD2. Germline V gene data show CDR1 as LNHDA and CDR2 as SQIVND (reference sequence). This CDR3 spans 15 amino acids. V lost 3 bases to trimming and J lost 5 bases; unmatched junction nucleotides: 5. The CDR3 region has the DNA TGTGCCAGTAGTATTTCTAGCGGGGGGTCGGAGACCCAGTACTTC. It specifies CASSISSGGSETQYF.

The V and J genes are TRBV11-2 and TRBJ2-5; 7 nucleotides align to TRBD2. Germline trimming cut 5 bases from V and 11 bases from J; bases unmatched to any gene: 14. Germline CDR1 reads SGHAT; CDR2 reads FQNNGV. This CDR3 region has 14 residues. CDR3 protein: CASSPNWAGVVQYF. The CDR3 bases are TGTGCCAGCAGCCCCAACTGGGCGGGGGTGGTGCAGTACTTC.

The rearrangement uses TRBV29-1 and TRBJ1-2; D call uncertain. Germline CDR1 is SQVTM and CDR2 is ANQGSEA. The ends were cut back, 0 bases at V and 9 bases at J, with 8 bases in the middle. The CDR3 sequence is 11 residues long. The CDR3 DNA sequence: TGCAGCGTTGAAGAGGGTCGGAGCTACACCTTC. Its translation is CSVEEGRSYTF. Using reference TRBV29-1 and TRBJ1-2 for the parts outside the CDR3, the full variable domain is SAVISQKPSRDICQRGTSLTIQCQVDSQVTMMFWYRQQPGQSLTLIATANQGSEATYESGFVIDKFPISRPNLTFSTLTVSNMSPEDSSIYLCSVEEGRSYTFGSGTRLTVV.

This rearrangement joins TRBV7-8 to TRBJ2-5, with D maybe TRBD1 (6 bases). Germline V gene data show CDR1 as SGHVS and CDR2 as FQNEAQ. The V and J ends lost 2 bases and 1 base respectively, with 14 bases between them. The CDR3 consists of 16 residues. The CDR3 DNA sequence: TGTGCCAGCAGCTTAACCCTGACAGGCCTCCAAGAGACCCAGTACTTC. Translation gives CASSLTLTGLQETQYF.

This clonotype was found a few times. One end of the junction fails to match germline, which may point to a read error. The chain has TRBV29-1 and TRBJ2-7; tentative D call: TRBD2 (5 bases). Germline-derived CDR1 and CDR2 are SQVTM and ANQGSEA. CDR3 length: 11 amino acids. The CDR3 here is CSVELGYEQYF. The DNA of the CDR3 is TGTAGCGTTGAGCTCGGCTACGAGCAGTACTTC.

This rearrangement joins TRBV2 to TRBJ1-2; D remains unclear. The length of the CDR3 is 13 residues. CDR1 is SNHLY and CDR2 is FYNNEI in the germline V gene. Between the trimmed V and J ends, which lost 5 bases and 0 bases, there was a span of 7 bases. CDR3 nucleotides: TGTGCCAGCAGTTACACCGCTAACTATGGCTACACCTTC. This sequence encodes CASSYTANYGYTF. The whole variable domain, filled in from reference TRBV2 and TRBJ1-2, reads EPEVTQTPSHQVTQMGQEVILRCVPISNHLYFYWYRQILGQKVEFLVSFYNNEISEKSEIFDDQFSVERPDGSNFTLKIRSTKLEDSAMYFCASSYTANYGYTFGSGTRLTVV.

The chain carries TRBV7-8 and TRBJ2-7, with D possibly TRBD1 on 5 matching bases. Germline V gives CDR1 SGHVS, CDR2 FQNEAQ. V lost 5 bases to trimming and J lost 4 bases, with 12 bases between them. The CDR3 is made up of 13 amino acids. The CDR3 DNA reads as TGTGCCAGCAGCCGTTCAGGGCCATACGAGCAGTACTTC. This sequence encodes CASSRSGPYEQYF.

V is TRBV5-1 and J is TRBJ2-3; 10 nucleotides line up with TRBD2. The V and J ends lost 6 bases and 6 bases, in that order; junction bases with no gene match: 10. This CDR3 contains 15 residues. Germline assignment: CDR1 SGHRS and CDR2 YFSETQ. This CDR3 reads CASKRLAGVVDTQYF. CDR3 nucleotides: TGCGCCAGCAAGAGGCTAGCGGGAGTTGTGGATACGCAGTATTTT. Combining the CDR3 with reference TRBV5-1 and TRBJ2-3 gives the whole variable domain KAGVTQTPRYLIKTRGQQVTLSCSPISGHRSVSWYQQTPGQGLQFLFEYFSETQRNKGNFPGRFSGRQFSNSRSEMNVSTLELGDSALYLCASKRLAGVVDTQYFGPGTRLTVL.

The chain has TRBV5-1 and TRBJ1-1; 7 bases align to TRBD1. Germline-derived CDR1 and CDR2 are SGHRS and YFSETQ. The CDR3 covers 15 residues. V gave up 7 bases and J gave up 6 bases; unmatched junction bases: 15. This CDR3 is CASGGTGERAPEAFF. The CDR3 nucleotides read TGCGCCAGCGGGGGCACAGGGGAGAGGGCTCCTGAAGCTTTCTTT.

The rearrangement joins TRBV11-1 to TRBJ2-6; D is uncertain. V was shortened by 6 bases and J by 2 bases, with 11 bases between the two germline ends. This CDR3 spans 15 amino acids. Germline V gene data show CDR1 as SGHAT and CDR2 as FQDESV (reference sequence). The CDR3 region is CASSGLTPGANVLTF. The CDR3 nucleotides read TGTGCCAGCAGTGGGCTAACTCCTGGGGCCAACGTCCTGACTTTC.

The gene calls are TRBV30 and TRBJ1-6, with 7 bases that match TRBD1. CDR3 length: 16 amino acids. The germline V gene has CDR1 GTSNPN and CDR2 SVGIG (reference sequence). The V and J ends lost 8 bases and 0 bases, in that order; junction bases with no gene match: 10. The CDR3 DNA sequence: TGTGCCCGCCAGGGGGGGGCGAGCTCCTATAATTCACCCCTCCACTTT. Its translation is CARQGGASSYNSPLHF.

V is TRBV6-5 and J is TRBJ1-5; 7 bases agree with TRBD1. Losses at the gene ends were 2 bases for V and 9 bases for J; bases not matched to a gene: 7. The CDR3 extends over 14 amino acids. CDR1 and CDR2 from the germline V gene are MNHEY and SVGAGI. CDR3 in amino acids: CASSYQTGTTPQHF. CDR3 in DNA: TGTGCCAGCAGTTACCAGACAGGGACAACGCCCCAGCATTTT.